This is a list of T cell receptor beta chains from one sample in a study of post-analysis software for immune sequencing data. Using its own MiXCR run on the PCR reads, TCRdb lists one record per CDR3 protein. In the table there are about 460,000 distinct CDR3 sequences, approximately 46% of which are singletons. Input material: blood. The receptor source for this set is a girl aged 10 to 17 with multiple sclerosis. CDR3s include the opening cysteine and the closing phenylalanine or tryptophan. The D gene is left open where the match is weak.

NA TRBV28 CASSLRTFSTEAFF
NA TRBV12-3/TRBV12-4 CASTDRDFLLGEQFF
NA TRBV29-1 CSVENNNYGYTF
TRBD1 TRBV4-1 CASSQVKDRGLETQYF
NA TRBV10-3 CAISEHGWEAFF
TRBD1 TRBV6-5 CASRSPGQGRYEQYF
NA TRBV6-5 CASRPGGSSLSEAFF
NA TRBV7-2 CASSGGSFRIYTQYF
NA TRBV5-1 CASSLTGFHEQYF
TRBD1 TRBV29-1 CSVATGGGYGYTF
NA TRBV7-8 CAVSLDPRYLDTQYF
TRBD2 TRBV4-3 CASSQGWLAGGADTQYF
TRBD2 TRBV2 CASVLAGRYNEQFF
NA TRBV6-2/TRBV6-3 CASSYYTGELFF
TRBD1 TRBV20-1 CSVRGGRDYGYTF
TRBD1 TRBV7-9 CASSLTRVTGFNYGYTF
TRBD2 TRBV7-2 CASSPTSGRELFF
NA TRBV7-2 CASSSQPSANTDTQYF
NA TRBV12-5 CASALASTGLEVHEQYF
NA TRBV9 CASSSGLGPYEQYF
NA TRBV5-1 CASSFPRDIQETQYF
NA TRBV20-1 CSARGGGNYNEQFF
TRBD1 TRBV4-1 CASSHNRGLTENTEAFF
TRBD2 TRBV7-2 CASSLRPPGGQETQYF
NA TRBV29-1 CSVRQGDIGELFF
NA TRBV18 CASSPAETQYF
NA TRBV12-3/TRBV12-4 CASSLEDGDQPQHF
NA TRBV29-1 CSVVRRVNTEAFF
TRBD1 TRBV20-1 CSASHIGDRILYEQYF
NA TRBV7-2 CASSPGRSESYEQYF
NA TRBV28 CASSLTGNGEKLFF
TRBD1 TRBV10-3 CATKVDRVADTQYF
TRBD1 TRBV13 CASSPSFNRGETQYF
NA TRBV12-3/TRBV12-4 CASSSGTLETQYF
NA TRBV29-1 CSVEDRQKHSNYGYTF
NA TRBV6-1 CASSYKTQETQYF
NA TRBV14 CASSQDSGRRYGYTF
NA TRBV20-1 CSAREQGQEGSGANVLTF
NA TRBV6-5 CASSLGQYSNQPQHF
NA TRBV28 CASSFSGTNRETQYF
TRBD2 TRBV29-1 CSVVWPAGPTDTQYF
TRBD2 TRBV9 CASSVGDTEGTGTEASGRQGEQYF
NA TRBV5-1 CASRRDSLEVYEQYF
NA TRBV6-2/TRBV6-3 CASSYSNAPAYEQYF
TRBD2 TRBV28 CASSRMAGDPYNEQFF
NA TRBV12-3/TRBV12-4 CASSLRGEARNDEQFF
NA TRBV28 CASSRGLGPNEQFF